Here is one TCR beta chain with its context. The CDR3 length is 18 residues. Germline values: CDR1 MNHEY, CDR2 SMNVEV (reference sequence). These data belong to a study of T cells expressing NK-cell markers. UMIs accompanied the 5'RACE template switching by which TCR beta cDNA was made. Reprocessing the 5' RACE reads, TCRdb reports a single entry for every CDR3 protein and omits DNA. This sample's clone table lists about 410,000 distinct CDR3 sequences. Sequenced input: blood T cells: a sorted CD56 or NKG2C T cell subset, CD4+ or CD8+ T cells, or bulk PBMC T cells (not recorded which). The sequence was collected from a woman aged 45-65 years in good health. V usage is TRBV27 and J usage is TRBJ2-2; TCRdb outputs TRBD2, but without DNA this stays unchecked. CDR3 amino acids: CASSLLGLAGGPTGELFF.